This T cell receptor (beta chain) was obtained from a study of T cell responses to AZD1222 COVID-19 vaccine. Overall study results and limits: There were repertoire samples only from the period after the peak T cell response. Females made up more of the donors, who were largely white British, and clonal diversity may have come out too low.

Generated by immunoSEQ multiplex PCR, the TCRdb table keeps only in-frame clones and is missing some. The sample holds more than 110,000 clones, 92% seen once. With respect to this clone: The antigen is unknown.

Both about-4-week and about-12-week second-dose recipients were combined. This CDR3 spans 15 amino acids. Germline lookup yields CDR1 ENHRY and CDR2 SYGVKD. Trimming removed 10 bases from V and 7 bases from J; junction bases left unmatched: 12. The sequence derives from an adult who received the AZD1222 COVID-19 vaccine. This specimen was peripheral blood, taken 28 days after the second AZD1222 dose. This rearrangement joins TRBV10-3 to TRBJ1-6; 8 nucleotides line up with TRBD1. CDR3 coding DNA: TGTGCCAGTCGCGACCCGGGACAGGCAAATTCACCCCTCCACTTT. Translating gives CASRDPGQANSPLHF.